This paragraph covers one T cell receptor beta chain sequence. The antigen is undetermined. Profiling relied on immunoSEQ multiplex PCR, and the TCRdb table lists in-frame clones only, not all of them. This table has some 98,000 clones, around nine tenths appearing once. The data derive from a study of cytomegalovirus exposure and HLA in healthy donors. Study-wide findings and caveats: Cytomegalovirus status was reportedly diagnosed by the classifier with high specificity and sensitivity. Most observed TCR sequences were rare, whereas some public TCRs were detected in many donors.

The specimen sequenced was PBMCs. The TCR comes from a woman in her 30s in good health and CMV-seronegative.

This chain's CDR3 is CASSTTSGGADETQYF. The CDR3 DNA reads as TGCGCCAGCAGCACGACTAGCGGGGGGGCCGACGAGACCCAGTACTTC. V gene TRBV5-1 combines with J gene TRBJ2-5; 14 positions match TRBD2. Germline V lookup: CDR1 SGHRS, CDR2 YFSETQ. CDR3 size: 16 residues. V trimming: 4 bases; J trimming: 5 bases; junction bases outside the gene matches: 7.